Listed below are T cell receptor beta chains from one sample, sequenced in a study of T cell changes during pregnancy in multiple sclerosis. Clones were read by immunoSEQ multiplex PCR, and TCRdb kept only the in-frame ones, dropping some. Here the sample spans tens of thousands of clones, approximately 91% being singletons. Sample: peripheral blood, taken in the first trimester of pregnancy. The receptor source for this set is a female donor with multiple sclerosis, enrolled in a pregnancy study. CDR3s include the opening cysteine and the closing phenylalanine or tryptophan. Size tells how often a clone was seen (once, few, many) or the class of an expanded clone, and some rows leave it out.

TRBV28 | . | CASSLPGGDFRFF
TRBV4-1 | . | CASSQGTRLAGTGELFF
TRBV9 | once | CASSVRVSDTQYF
TRBV2 | . | CASRESSYEQYF
TRBV13 | once | CASSQLESDTQYF
TRBV9 | . | CASQGQGFYGYTF
TRBV6-1 | . | CASSERVVEGYEQYF
TRBV4-1 | . | CASSPQGAGTYEQYF
TRBV7-9 | . | CASSRSGTRKTYEQYF
TRBV9 | . | CASSVGWGDLVTEAFF
TRBV5-1 | few | CASRHRENTEAFF
TRBV4-1 | once | CASSQVGLVGAGELFF
TRBV28 | . | CASTWTANYEQYF
TRBV6-6 | . | CASSQGTTNYGYTF
TRBV10-3 | . | CAISPGGRAEAFF
TRBV7-9 | . | CASSRGGGHEQFF
TRBV5-1 | . | CASSSGQANEKLFF
TRBV7-9 | . | CASSYLDYYEQYF
TRBV27 | . | CASSSRQGWGHYGYTF
TRBV27 | . | CASSFRDRGSEQYF
TRBV9 | . | CASSAGGFRYGYTF
TRBV11-3 | . | CASSLTVGPGGRGYTF
TRBV7-2 | . | CASSLGETYQETQYF
TRBV19 | . | CASQQVNTEAFF
TRBV5-8 | . | CASSLGVQGGTEAFF
TRBV6-1 | . | CASRIDRGSLYEQYF
TRBV6-1 | . | CASSPPGQAFEKLFF
TRBV19 | . | CASSPGQYEYEQFF
TRBV7-2 | . | CASSWDYEETQYF
TRBV6-5 | once | CASSKTGTGEYEQYF
TRBV6-5 | . | CASRLLGADTQYF
TRBV6-1 | once | CASSEAASGSLAYNEQFF
TRBV6-7 | . | CASSPRVTTSGWRGEQFF
TRBV10-3 | . | CAIRGGQGDTGELFF
TRBV11-2 | once | CASSTGQGAYGYTF
TRBV9 | . | CASSPIATGDEQYF
TRBV19 | . | CASSIFLAGGDQPQHF
TRBV28 | . | CASSLPSGRAHEQFF
TRBV28 | . | CASNHRTGGRDTQYF
TRBV30 | . | CAWSVRLAGPPNEQFF
TRBV27 | . | CASSASSGEVETQYF
TRBV5-1 | . | CASNGGVNTEAFF
TRBV10-3 | . | CAITAGGYEQYF
TRBV27 | . | CASSLGAANSPLHF
TRBV4-1 | . | CASSQFRTSGRYSYEQYF
TRBV9 | once | CASSVTPTGGLYGYTF
TRBV18 | . | CASSRDRLTPLHF
TRBV10-3 | . | CAIRETGGNTEAFF
TRBV5-1 | . | CASSLAGLSYNEQFF
TRBV19 | . | CASSRRAGTVSYEQYF
TRBV2 | . | CASPGEGSHTFTDTQYF
TRBV13 | once | CASRFTRDINYEQYF
TRBV4-1 | once | CASSPRTRTGGQQPQHF
TRBV11-3 | . | CASSSWTGTYEQYF
TRBV6-5 | once | CASRATGSAYEQYF
TRBV6-5 | . | CASSPRDSNTGELFF
TRBV28 | . | CASSLVAGGATEAFF
TRBV11-1 | . | CASSLNRGDTGELFF
TRBV11-2 | . | CASSQERGGQETQYF